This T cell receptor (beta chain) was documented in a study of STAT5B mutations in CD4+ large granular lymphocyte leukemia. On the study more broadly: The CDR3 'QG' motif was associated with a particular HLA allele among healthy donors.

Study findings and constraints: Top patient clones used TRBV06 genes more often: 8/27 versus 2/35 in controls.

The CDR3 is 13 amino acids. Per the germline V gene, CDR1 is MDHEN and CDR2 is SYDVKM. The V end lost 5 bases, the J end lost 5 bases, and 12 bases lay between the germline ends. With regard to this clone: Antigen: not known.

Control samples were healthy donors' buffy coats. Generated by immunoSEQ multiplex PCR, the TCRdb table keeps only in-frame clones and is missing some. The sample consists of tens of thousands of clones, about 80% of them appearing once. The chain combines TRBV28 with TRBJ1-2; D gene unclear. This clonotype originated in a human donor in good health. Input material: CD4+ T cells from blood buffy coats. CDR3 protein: CASSGRTLYGYTF. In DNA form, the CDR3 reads TGTGCCAGCAGTGGACGGACTCTTTATGGCTACACCTTC.